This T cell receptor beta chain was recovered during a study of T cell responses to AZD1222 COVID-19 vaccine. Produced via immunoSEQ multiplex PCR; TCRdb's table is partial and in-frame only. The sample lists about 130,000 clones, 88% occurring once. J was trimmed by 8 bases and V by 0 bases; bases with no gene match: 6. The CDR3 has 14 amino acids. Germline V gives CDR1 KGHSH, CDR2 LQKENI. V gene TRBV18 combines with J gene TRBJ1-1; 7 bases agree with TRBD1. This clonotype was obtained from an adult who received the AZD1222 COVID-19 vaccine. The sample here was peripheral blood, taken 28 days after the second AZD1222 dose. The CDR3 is CASSPPSADREAFF. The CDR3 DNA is TGTGCCAGCTCACCACCCTCCGCGGACAGGGAAGCTTTCTTT. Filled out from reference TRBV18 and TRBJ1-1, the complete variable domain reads NAGVMQNPRHLVRRRGQEARLRCSPMKGHSHVYWYRQLPEEGLKFMVYLQKENIIDESGMPKERFSAEFPKEGPSILRIQQVVRGDSAAYFCASSPPSADREAFFGQGTRLTVV.